The rows below give T cell receptor beta chains drawn from one sample of a study of T cell changes during pregnancy in multiple sclerosis. Sequenced by immunoSEQ multiplex PCR; TCRdb stores in-frame clones only, minus some. The sample has roughly 100,000 clones, about nine tenths seen once; the top ten hold 0.7% to 0.9%. The sequences come from peripheral blood, collected in the second trimester of pregnancy. These receptors were collected from a female donor in good health, enrolled as a control in a pregnancy study. The CDR3 runs from the conserved cysteine through the conserved F or W. The D gene is left open where the match is weak. Clone size is shown for a subset of rows, as once, few, many or a class of expanded clone.

v_gene	d_gene	j_gene	abundance	CDR3nt	CDR3aa
TRBV28	TRBD2	TRBJ2-3	NA	TGTGCCAGCAGTTTACAAGGGCTAGCGGGCTACACAGATACGCAGTATTTT	CASSLQGLAGYTDTQYF
TRBV4-1	NA	TRBJ1-2	NA	TGCGCCAGCAGCCAAGAATCGCGGCAGCCCTATGGCTACACCTTC	CASSQESRQPYGYTF
TRBV7-8	TRBD1	TRBJ1-2	once	TGTGCCAGCAGCCCCGGTGGCAGGGGGCACGGCTACACCTTC	CASSPGGRGHGYTF
TRBV6-1	TRBD1	TRBJ1-3	NA	TGTGCCAGCAGCGACGGGACAGGGGCTGGAAACACCATATATTTT	CASSDGTGAGNTIYF
TRBV28	TRBD1	TRBJ1-2	NA	TGTGCCAGCAGTTCAGGGGGCTGGGGCTACACCTTC	CASSSGGWGYTF
TRBV4-1	TRBD2	TRBJ2-7	NA	TGCGCCAGCAGCCAAGATGGGGCGACTAGCGGGGGCTACGAGCAGTACTTC	CASSQDGATSGGYEQYF
TRBV12-5	NA	TRBJ1-1	NA	TGTGCTAGTGGTTTTATAAGGGGCACTGAAGCTTTCTTT	CASGFIRGTEAFF
TRBV11-2	TRBD1	TRBJ2-7	once	TGTGCCAGCAGCCTAGTCTGGGCACAGGGGAGCTCCTACGAGCAGTACTTC	CASSLVWAQGSSYEQYF
TRBV30	TRBD1	TRBJ1-1	NA	TGTGCCTGGAGTGTTGTCGGACAGGCGAAGAACACTGAAGCTTTCTTT	CAWSVVGQAKNTEAFF
TRBV27	NA	TRBJ1-1	NA	TGTGCCAGCAGACTTTTCCAGAACACTGAAGCTTTCTTT	CASRLFQNTEAFF
TRBV19	TRBD1	TRBJ1-2	NA	TGTGCCAGTAATCCCTCGGGGCAGGGGGGATATGGCTACACCTTC	CASNPSGQGGYGYTF
TRBV11-3	NA	TRBJ2-7	NA	TGTGCCAGCAGCTTAGTCCGAGGAGGGGAGCAGTACTTC	CASSLVRGGEQYF
TRBV6-5	TRBD1	TRBJ2-1	NA	TGTGCCAGCAGTTACTCGAAGACAGGGGGCCCCAATGAGCAGTTCTTC	CASSYSKTGGPNEQFF
TRBV12-5	NA	TRBJ2-3	NA	TGTGCTAGTGGTCCAACAGATACGCAGTATTTT	CASGPTDTQYF
TRBV7-9	NA	TRBJ1-1	NA	TGTGCCAGCAGCCCGTACGCCCGGGGGTTGGTGAACACTGAAGCTTTCTTT	CASSPYARGLVNTEAFF
TRBV15	NA	TRBJ2-3	NA	TGTGCCACCAGCAGAGATTTGCAGGGGTTAACAGATACGCAGTATTTT	CATSRDLQGLTDTQYF
TRBV7-9	TRBD1	TRBJ2-3	NA	TGTGCCAGCAGCCCGGGACAGTACACAGATACGCAGTATTTT	CASSPGQYTDTQYF
TRBV4-3	TRBD2	TRBJ2-7	NA	TGCGCCAGCAGCCAGGTAGCGGGACTTAACTCCTACGAGCAGTACTTC	CASSQVAGLNSYEQYF
TRBV15	TRBD2	TRBJ2-1	once	TGTGCCACCAGCAGAGGACGGGAGGGTGGTTACAATGAGCAGTTCTTC	CATSRGREGGYNEQFF
TRBV10-3	TRBD2	TRBJ2-7	NA	TGTGCCATCAGTGAGTCAACGCAGCGGGGCAAAACCTACGAGCAGTACTTC	CAISESTQRGKTYEQYF
TRBV4-1	NA	TRBJ2-3	NA	TGCGCCAGCAGCCCCGGGGTCCCCAAAGGAAGCACAGATACGCAGTATTTT	CASSPGVPKGSTDTQYF
TRBV7-9	NA	TRBJ1-6	NA	TGTGCCAGCAGCTCAGCCGGGACTAAAAATTCACCCCTCCACTTT	CASSSAGTKNSPLHF
TRBV28	NA	TRBJ2-7	NA	TGTGCCAGCGGCCCCCTGGAGCAGTACTTC	CASGPLEQYF
TRBV29-1	NA	TRBJ2-3	NA	TGCAGCGTCAGAAGTGGCACAGATACGCAGTATTTT	CSVRSGTDTQYF
TRBV25-1	TRBD1	TRBJ1-1	NA	TGTGCCAGCAGTGAATCCCCAGGGGGCAACACTGAAGCTTTCTTT	CASSESPGGNTEAFF
TRBV11-2	TRBD1	TRBJ2-3	few	TGTGCCAGCAGCTTAGATCTCTTACAGGGGGCAGGAGATACGCAGTATTTT	CASSLDLLQGAGDTQYF
TRBV5-1	NA	TRBJ1-1	NA	TGCGCCAGCACCCAGTCGTTGGCAGGGTCGGGCACTGAAGCTTTCTTT	CASTQSLAGSGTEAFF
TRBV7-8	TRBD1	TRBJ1-1	NA	TGTGCCAGCAGCTTACGGGACAGGGACACTGAAGCTTTCTTT	CASSLRDRDTEAFF
TRBV18	NA	TRBJ2-5	NA	TGTGCCAGCTCACCAGGGGGGCAAGAGACCCAGTACTTC	CASSPGGQETQYF
TRBV7-2	TRBD2	TRBJ2-3	NA	TGTGCCAGCAGCCCAACTAGCGGGGCAAGCACAGATACGCAGTATTTT	CASSPTSGASTDTQYF
TRBV27	TRBD1	TRBJ1-2	NA	TGTGCCAGCAGCCTGACTTCAACCGGGACAGCCGAGGGGGGCTACACCTTC	CASSLTSTGTAEGGYTF
TRBV12-5	NA	TRBJ1-5	NA	TGTGCTAGTGGTTTGTTCTCCGGTTTTAGCAATCAGCCCCAGCATTTT	CASGLFSGFSNQPQHF
TRBV7-2	NA	TRBJ2-6	once	TGTGCCAGCAGCCCCGGTTGGCGGGGTAACGTCCTGACTTTC	CASSPGWRGNVLTF
TRBV6-5	NA	TRBJ1-2	NA	TGTGCCAGCAGCCCCCAGGGGACTAACTATGGCTACACCTTC	CASSPQGTNYGYTF
TRBV7-2	NA	TRBJ1-2	NA	TGTGCCAGCAGCTCCCGGGGGGGCGAATATGGCTACACCTTC	CASSSRGGEYGYTF
TRBV5-1	NA	TRBJ2-3	NA	TGCGCCAGCAGCTCGGACTTTCGCACAGATACGCAGTATTTT	CASSSDFRTDTQYF
TRBV18	TRBD1	TRBJ1-5	few	TGTGCCAGCTCACCACCTGGGACAGGGAATCAGCCCCAGCATTTT	CASSPPGTGNQPQHF
TRBV27	NA	TRBJ2-7	NA	TGTGCCAGCAGTTTATCGAGTGCAGGGGGGATCCACGAGCAGTACTTC	CASSLSSAGGIHEQYF
TRBV28	TRBD1	TRBJ1-5	NA	TGTGCCAGCAGTCTAGGGACAGTTTTTCAGCCCCAGCATTTT	CASSLGTVFQPQHF
TRBV6-1	NA	TRBJ1-5	NA	TGTGCCATGGCGACCGGGTTCAATCAGCCCCAGCATTTT	CAMATGFNQPQHF
TRBV7-9	NA	TRBJ2-7	NA	TGTGCCAGCAGTCTGATATACGGTGGCGAGCAGTACTTC	CASSLIYGGEQYF
TRBV12-5	TRBD1	TRBJ2-2	NA	TGTGCTAGTGGTTTTTGGTACAGGGGTAACGGGGAGCTGTTTTTT	CASGFWYRGNGELFF
TRBV5-4	NA	TRBJ1-5	NA	TGTGCCAGCAGCTTCGGGCCCCCAGGCGGGTATAGCAATCAGCCCCAGCATTTT	CASSFGPPGGYSNQPQHF
TRBV18	NA	TRBJ2-2	NA	TGTGCCAGCTCCTCCCCGGGCACCGGGGAGCTGTTTTTT	CASSSPGTGELFF
TRBV6-6	TRBD2	TRBJ2-7	NA	TGTGCCAGCAGTTACGCTAGCGGGGGGGCCTCTGACGAGCAGTACTTC	CASSYASGGASDEQYF
TRBV27	TRBD2	TRBJ2-1	NA	TGTGCCAGCAGTTGGACTAGCGGGAGGGCCAATGAGCAGTTCTTC	CASSWTSGRANEQFF
TRBV7-9	TRBD1	TRBJ1-6	NA	TGTGCCAGCATGAAAGTGGCAGGGGGGAATTCACCCCTCCACTTT	CASMKVAGGNSPLHF
TRBV6-1	NA	TRBJ2-2	once	TGTGCCAGCAGTGAAGTTAGGGGCGGTACCACCGGGGAGCTGTTTTTT	CASSEVRGGTTGELFF
TRBV12-5	TRBD1	TRBJ1-4	NA	TGTGCTAGTGGTTTGGGGACAGGGATTGGTGGCGAAAAACTGTTTTTT	CASGLGTGIGGEKLFF
TRBV7-6	NA	TRBJ2-3	NA	TGTGCCAGCAGCTTAGAGACTCTAGATACGCAGTATTTT	CASSLETLDTQYF
TRBV27	NA	TRBJ2-1	NA	TGTGCCAGCAGCTATACCGCAAGCTCCTACAATGAGCAGTTCTTC	CASSYTASSYNEQFF
TRBV18	TRBD1	TRBJ2-3	NA	TGTGCCAGCTCATTACAGGGGAATACGCAGTATTTT	CASSLQGNTQYF
TRBV7-2	NA	TRBJ1-1	NA	TGTGCCAGCAGCCCAGGGGCGCGGATGAACACTGAAGCTTTCTTT	CASSPGARMNTEAFF
TRBV2	TRBD1	TRBJ2-5	NA	TGTGCCAGCCCTAAGACGGGACAGGGCGGCCCCCAAGAGACCCAGTACTTC	CASPKTGQGGPQETQYF
TRBV18	NA	TRBJ2-3	once	TGTGCCAGCTCACGACAGCGCACAGATACGCAGTATTTT	CASSRQRTDTQYF
TRBV2	TRBD1	TRBJ1-1	NA	TGTGCCAGCAGCGACAGGGGTAGGACTGAAGCTTTCTTT	CASSDRGRTEAFF
TRBV7-2	TRBD1	TRBJ2-7	once	TGTGCCAGCAGCCCTCGGGCAGGGGGCCTCTACGAGCAGTACTTC	CASSPRAGGLYEQYF
TRBV2	NA	TRBJ2-3	NA	TGTGCCAGCAGGCGAGCGGGCCTAAACACAGATACGCAGTATTTT	CASRRAGLNTDTQYF